This TCR beta chain is drawn from a study of T cells in Graves' hyperthyroidism and ophthalmopathy. Whole-study findings and limits: Most clonotypes expanded in thyroid above 0.001 were likewise present in blood.

Germline loops: CDR1 DFQATT, CDR2 SNEGSKA (reference sequence). The CDR3 runs 17 residues. Trimming cost V 7 bases and J 4 bases; bases outside gene matches: 20. Details on this clonotype: The antigen remains unidentified.

RNA transcripts gave rise to amplified TCR beta CDR3 regions. The HTBI set primed first-round TCR CDR3 RT-PCR. In TCRdb, the multiplex PCR reads were re-called with MiXCR into one record per CDR3 protein. The sample lists around 620,000 distinct CDR3 sequences; about 16% were seen once. The chain has TRBV20-1 and TRBJ2-7, with TRBD1 matching over 9 bases. This TCR came from a woman aged 30 to 39 with Graves' hyperthyroidism. Source material: blood. The CDR3 nucleotides are TGCAGTGTTTGGACTGGACAGGGGTGGAATCGCGAGTACGAGCAGTACTTC. It encodes CSVWTGQGWNREYEQYF.